This T cell receptor beta chain stems from a study of shared T cell receptors in the human thymus. TCRdb's copy holds only in-frame clones and misses some; the assay was immunoSEQ multiplex PCR. Found here are more than 550,000 clones, approximately 85% of them singletons; the top ten hold approximately 0.01%. This clone was seen more than once but under ten times. Trimming left V 1 base short and J 5 bases short, with 27 bases between. There are 19 residues in the CDR3. CDR1 is SGHKS and CDR2 is YYEKEE in the germline V gene (reference sequence). This sample was also put to use in a study of human thymus T cells. According to that study: Serving as donors were healthy Finnish infants, each of whom was having open corrective surgery for congenital heart defects. Thymic tissue was derived from resections collected during corrective heart surgery. Thymic and blood repertoires appeared to display a bias in their usage of V and J genes. Thymic repertoires overlap heavily among unrelated individuals, related research has reported.

This sequence was found in a girl under three years old with a congenital heart defect. Sample: thymocytes. The V call is TRBV5-5, the J call TRBJ1-1; no reliable D call. In DNA, the CDR3 is TGTGCCAGCAGCTTGTATTACTTTGGAACAGATCATCGTATTACTGAAGCTTTCTTT. Protein product: CASSLYYFGTDHRITEAFF. Filled out from reference TRBV5-5 and TRBJ1-1, the complete variable domain reads DAGVTQSPTHLIKTRGQQVTLRCSPISGHKSVSWYQQVLGQGPQFIFQYYEKEERGRGNFPDRFSARQFPNYSSELNVNALLLGDSALYLCASSLYYFGTDHRITEAFFGQGTRLTVV.